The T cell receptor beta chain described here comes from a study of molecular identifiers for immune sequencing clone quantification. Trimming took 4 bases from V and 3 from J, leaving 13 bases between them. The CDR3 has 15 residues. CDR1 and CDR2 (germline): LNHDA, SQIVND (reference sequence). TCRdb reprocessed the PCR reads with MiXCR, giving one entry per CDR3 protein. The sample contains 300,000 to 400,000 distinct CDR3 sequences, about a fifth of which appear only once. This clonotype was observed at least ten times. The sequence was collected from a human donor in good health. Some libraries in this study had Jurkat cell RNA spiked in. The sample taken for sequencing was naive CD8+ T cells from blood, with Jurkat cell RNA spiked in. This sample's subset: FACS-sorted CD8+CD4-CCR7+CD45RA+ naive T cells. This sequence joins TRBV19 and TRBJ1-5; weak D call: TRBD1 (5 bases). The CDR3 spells CASSRAGSSNQPQHF. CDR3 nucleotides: TGTGCCAGTAGTAGGGCAGGGAGTTCCAATCAGCCCCAGCATTTT.